The clone carrying this T cell receptor (beta chain) has just a few counts. No antigen is known for it. In germline, CDR1 is SGHVS, CDR2 FNYEAQ. With 3 bases removed from V and 7 bases from J, the gap between germline ends came to 16 bases. This CDR3 region has 15 residues. The data derive from a study of T-cell memory formation after mild COVID-19. Study findings and constraints: Mainly in CM and EM were contracting CD4+ clones; CD8+ were in EMRA.

TCRdb passed the 5' RACE reads through MiXCR, listing each CDR3 protein once. The sample holds about 560,000 distinct CDR3 sequences, less than 25% seen once. The chain joins TRBV7-6 to TRBJ2-1; possible D gene TRBD2, 5 bases. Sequencing was carried out using PBMCs or a T cell subset sorted from them (not recorded which). The TCR comes from an adult woman who had mild COVID-19 (a few samples of this study predate the infection). Cell type and time point are not known. The CDR3 region has the DNA TGTGCCAGCAGCTTTAGACTAAGTCGGGAAAATGAGCAGTTCTTC. It codes for CASSFRLSRENEQFF.